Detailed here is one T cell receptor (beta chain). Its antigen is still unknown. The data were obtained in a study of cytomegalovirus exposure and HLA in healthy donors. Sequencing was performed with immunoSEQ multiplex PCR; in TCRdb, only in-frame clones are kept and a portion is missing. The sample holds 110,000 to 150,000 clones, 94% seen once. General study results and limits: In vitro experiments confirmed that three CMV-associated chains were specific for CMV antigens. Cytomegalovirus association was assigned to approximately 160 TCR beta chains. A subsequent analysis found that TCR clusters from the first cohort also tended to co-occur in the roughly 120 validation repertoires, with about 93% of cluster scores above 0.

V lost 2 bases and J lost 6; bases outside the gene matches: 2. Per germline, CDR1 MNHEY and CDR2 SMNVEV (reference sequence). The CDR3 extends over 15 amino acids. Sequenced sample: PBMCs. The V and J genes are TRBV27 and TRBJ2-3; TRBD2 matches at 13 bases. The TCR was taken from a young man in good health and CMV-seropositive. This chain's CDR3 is CASSLRLAGGDTQYF. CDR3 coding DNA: TGTGCCAGCAGTTTACGACTAGCGGGAGGCGATACGCAGTATTTT.